The 6 T cell receptor beta chains below all came from one sample that was sequenced in a study of blood T cell repertoires in COVID-19. Profiling relied on immunoSEQ multiplex PCR, and the TCRdb table lists in-frame clones only, not all of them. The table has roughly 25,000 clones, 90% to 95% seen once. Sequenced material: peripheral blood. The receptors shown here come from a woman aged 50 to 60 with active COVID-19.

CDR3 nucleotides: TGCGCCAGCAGCTTGACAGGGGAGAGGGGCTCTGGGGCCAACGTCCTGACTTTC. This encodes CASSLTGERGSGANVLTF. The chain uses TRBV5-1 and TRBJ2-6, with 7 bases matching TRBD1. Per germline, CDR1 SGHRS and CDR2 YFSETQ. The CDR3 spans 18 residues. The ends lost 1 base at V and 0 bases at J; junction bases unmatched: 7.

The V gene is TRBV28, the J gene TRBJ1-1; D unresolved. Germline V CDR1 and CDR2: MDHEN, SYDVKM. Trimming took 3 bases from V and 6 from J, leaving 11 bases between them. The CDR3 length is 13 residues. CDR3 DNA sequence: TGTGCCAGCAGTTTCGAGGTTCGGGCTGAAGCTTTCTTT. Translating gives CASSFEVRAEAFF.

This clone has only one observation. J is TRBJ1-1 and V is TRBV13; D call uncertain. The CDR3 runs to 15 residues. Trimming pared 3 bases from V and 0 bases from J, leaving 11 bases between. CDR1 and CDR2 from the germline V gene are PRHDT and FYEKMQ (reference sequence). The CDR3 DNA sequence: TGTGCCAGCAGCTTTAGGCGACTCCTGAACACTGAAGCTTTCTTT. Its translation: CASSFRRLLNTEAFF.

The chain has TRBV30 and TRBJ2-1; 7 bases align to TRBD2. Germline assignment: CDR1 GTSNPN and CDR2 SVGIG (reference sequence). V lost 5 bases and J lost 3; bases outside the gene matches: 7. This CDR3 region has 14 residues. CDR3 amino acids: CAWPRLAIYNEQFF. The CDR3 DNA follows: TGTGCCTGGCCCAGACTAGCCATCTACAATGAGCAGTTCTTC. The entire variable domain, with the rest obtained from reference TRBV30 and TRBJ2-1, is as follows: SQTIHQWPATLVQPVGSPLSLECTVEGTSNPNLYWYRQAAGRGLQLLFYSVGIGQISSEVPQNLSASRPQDRQFILSSKKLLLSDSGFYLCAWPRLAIYNEQFFGPGTRLTVL.

The chain joins TRBV19 to TRBJ2-1, with TRBD1 matching over 8 bases. Germline V CDR1 and CDR2: LNHDA, SQIVND (reference sequence). This CDR3 is built from 15 residues. V trimming: 7 bases; J trimming: 8 bases; junction bases outside the gene matches: 13. The CDR3 spells CASIIQTGAGYEQFF. In nucleotides, the CDR3 is TGTGCCAGTATCATTCAGACAGGGGCGGGCTATGAGCAGTTCTTC.

This clone was observed a single time. This chain joins TRBV19 and TRBJ2-5; D may be TRBD2 (6 bases). This CDR3 has 15 amino acids. Trimming took off 4 bases at V and 2 bases at J, with 14 bases between the two ends. Germline lookup yields CDR1 LNHDA and CDR2 SQIVND (reference sequence). The CDR3 reads CASSTSSAAQETQYF. The CDR3 DNA reads as TGTGCCAGTAGTACATCTAGCGCCGCACAAGAGACCCAGTACTTC.